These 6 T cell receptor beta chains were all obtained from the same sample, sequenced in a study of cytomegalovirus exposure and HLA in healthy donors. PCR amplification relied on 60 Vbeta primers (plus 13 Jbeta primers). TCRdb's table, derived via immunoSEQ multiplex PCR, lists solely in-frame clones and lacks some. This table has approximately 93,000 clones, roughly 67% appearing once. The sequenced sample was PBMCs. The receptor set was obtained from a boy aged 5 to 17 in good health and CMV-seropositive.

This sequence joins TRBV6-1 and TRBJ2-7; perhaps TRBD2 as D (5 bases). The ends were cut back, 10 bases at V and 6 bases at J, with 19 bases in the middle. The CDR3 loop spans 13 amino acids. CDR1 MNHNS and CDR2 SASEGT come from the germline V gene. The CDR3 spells CANSERATSEQYF. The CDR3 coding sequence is TGTGCCAACTCGGAGAGGGCAACTTCCGAGCAGTACTTC.

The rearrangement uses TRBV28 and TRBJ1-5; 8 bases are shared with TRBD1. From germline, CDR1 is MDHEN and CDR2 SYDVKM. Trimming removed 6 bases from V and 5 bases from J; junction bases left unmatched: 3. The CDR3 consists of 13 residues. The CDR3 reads CASRDRDYQPQHF. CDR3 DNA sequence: TGTGCCAGCAGGGACAGGGACTATCAGCCCCAGCATTTT.

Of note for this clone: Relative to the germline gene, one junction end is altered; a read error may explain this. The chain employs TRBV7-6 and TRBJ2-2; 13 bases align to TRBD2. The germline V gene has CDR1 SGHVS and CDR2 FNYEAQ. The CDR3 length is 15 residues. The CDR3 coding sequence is TGTGCCAGCAGCGAAGGGACTAGCGGGACCGTGGAGCTGTTTTTT. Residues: CASSEGTSGTVELFF.

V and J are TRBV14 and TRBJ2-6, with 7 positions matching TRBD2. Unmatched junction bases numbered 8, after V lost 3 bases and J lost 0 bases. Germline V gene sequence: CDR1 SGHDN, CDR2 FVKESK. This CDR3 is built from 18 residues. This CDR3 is CASSQKGRGISGANVLTF. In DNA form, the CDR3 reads TGTGCCAGCAGCCAGAAGGGGCGGGGGATCTCTGGGGCCAACGTCCTGACTTTC.

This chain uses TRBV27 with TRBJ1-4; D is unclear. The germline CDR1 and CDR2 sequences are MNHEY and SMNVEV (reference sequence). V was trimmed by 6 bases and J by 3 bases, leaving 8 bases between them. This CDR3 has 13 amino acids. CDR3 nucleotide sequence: TGTGCCAGCAGCCGGGTCGCTAATGAAAAACTGTTTTTT. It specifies CASSRVANEKLFF.

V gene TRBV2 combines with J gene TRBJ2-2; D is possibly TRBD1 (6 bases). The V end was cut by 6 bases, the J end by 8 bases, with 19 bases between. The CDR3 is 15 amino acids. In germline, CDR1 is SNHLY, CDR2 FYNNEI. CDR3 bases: TGTGCCAGCAGGATACAGGGTGTACGGGCTGGGGAGCTGTTTTTT. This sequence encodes CASRIQGVRAGELFF.